The rows below give T cell receptor beta chains drawn from one sample of a study of blood T cells in healthy people across ages. MiXCR, run by TCRdb on the 5' RACE reads, gives a single entry per CDR3 protein. The sample holds roughly 1 million distinct CDR3 sequences, around 25% seen once. This sample was also put to use in a study of T cells of mothers and their children.

Sequencing was carried out using blood. All receptors derive from a girl aged 2 to 9 in good health. CDR3s include the opening cysteine and the closing phenylalanine or tryptophan. The D gene is left open where the match is weak. A row's size may be missing; if present it is once, few, many or a size class.

j_gene | abundance | v_gene | d_gene | CDR3nt | CDR3aa
TRBJ2-5 | - | TRBV11-2 | - | TGTGCCAGCAGCGGAGACGGCGGGTATCTAGACTACTTCCAAGAGACCCAGTACTTC | CASSGDGGYLDYFQETQYF
TRBJ2-2 | - | TRBV20-1 | - | TGCAGTGCTAGTAGGACGGCCAACACCGGGGAGCTGCTTTTT | CSASRTANTGELLF
TRBJ2-5 | - | TRBV3-1 | TRBD2 | TGTGCCAGCAGCCAAGCGGCTAGCGGGTCCCCTGGGCAGTACTTC | CASSQAASGSPGQYF
TRBJ2-7 | - | TRBV6-1 | - | TGTGCCAGTTCGGCAGACAGGTTCTACGAGCAGTACTTC | CASSADRFYEQYF
TRBJ1-1 | - | TRBV20-1 | - | TGCAGTGCTACCGATCGGAACACTGAAGCTTTCTTT | CSATDRNTEAFF
TRBJ2-3 | - | TRBV7-2 | - | TGTGCCAGCAGCTTATCAATTCAGCTCACAGATACGCAGTATTTT | CASSLSIQLTDTQYF
TRBJ2-4 | few | TRBV11-2 | - | TGTGCCAGCAGCTCTCCTATCAGGGGCAGGGTCAAAAACATTCAGTACTTC | CASSSPIRGRVKNIQYF
TRBJ2-1 | - | TRBV4-1 | TRBD2 | TGCGCCAGCAGCCAAGATCTAACTAGCGGGGTTTGGGAGCAGTTCTTC | CASSQDLTSGVWEQFF
TRBJ1-5 | few | TRBV9 | - | TGTGCCAGCAGCAGAAGTTGGGGTAGCAATCAGCCCCAGCATTTT | CASSRSWGSNQPQHF
TRBJ2-1 | few | TRBV6-1 | TRBD2 | TGTGCCAGCAAAGGTCCGGGAGGGATTGGTGAGCAGTTCTTC | CASKGPGGIGEQFF
TRBJ1-1 | - | TRBV5-1 | - | TGCGCCAGCAACTTGGGATTGGAAGCTTTCTTT | CASNLGLEAFF
TRBJ1-6 | - | TRBV6-5 | - | TGTGCCAGCAGCTCCGGCCCTACTGGCTCACCCCTCCACTTT | CASSSGPTGSPLHF
TRBJ1-2 | few | TRBV2 | TRBD1 | TGTGCCAGCAGTGAAGGACAGGGGGCGCACAGCTACACCTTC | CASSEGQGAHSYTF
TRBJ2-7 | - | TRBV28 | TRBD1 | TGTGCCAGCAGTTTATTGGGACAGGGGACCTACGAGCAGTACTTC | CASSLLGQGTYEQYF
TRBJ2-5 | - | TRBV7-2 | - | TGTGCCAGCAACCTAGGGGTGCTGAGGGAGACCCAGTACTTC | CASNLGVLRETQYF
TRBJ2-7 | few | TRBV5-1 | TRBD1 | TGCGCCAGCAGCATCGGGACAGGGAATTACGAGCAGTACTTC | CASSIGTGNYEQYF
TRBJ1-1 | few | TRBV29-1 | - | TGCAGCGTACCCGGCTACCCAGGAAATCTTGAAGCTTTCTTT | CSVPGYPGNLEAFF
TRBJ2-7 | few | TRBV2 | - | TGTGCCAGCAAAAGTGTTCCGGGACGGCGTTTGGGCGAGCAGTACTTC | CASKSVPGRRLGEQYF
TRBJ2-1 | few | TRBV5-1 | - | TGCGCCAGCAGTCCCCCAGCCGGGACATCATACAATGAGCAGTTCTTC | CASSPPAGTSYNEQFF
TRBJ1-3 | - | TRBV4-1 | - | TGCGCCAGCAGCCAAGATAGGATACGGGGTCGGTACTCTGGAAACACCATATATTTT | CASSQDRIRGRYSGNTIYF
TRBJ2-5 | - | TRBV6-1 | TRBD1 | TGTGCCGTACAGGATCTAGACAGGGGGCCAGCAGAGACCCAGTACTTC | CAVQDLDRGPAETQYF
TRBJ2-7 | - | TRBV6-1 | - | TGTGCCAGCAGTACCGGTAGGGGGGCCTACGAGCAGTACTTC | CASSTGRGAYEQYF
TRBJ2-1 | - | TRBV7-2 | TRBD1 | TGTGCCAGCAGCGCGGACAGGGTGGATGAGCAGTTCTTC | CASSADRVDEQFF
TRBJ2-7 | - | TRBV9 | TRBD2 | TGTGCCAGCAGCTCCAGCGGGGGGGAGCTCGGCGAGCAGTACTTC | CASSSSGGELGEQYF
TRBJ2-3 | - | TRBV9 | TRBD2 | TGTGCCAGCAGCTCCGGACTAGCCTCGGGCACAGATACGCAGTATTTT | CASSSGLASGTDTQYF
TRBJ2-7 | few | TRBV20-1 | TRBD1 | TGCAGTGCTAGGGGGGACAGGGGAGAATCCTACGAGCAGTACTTC | CSARGDRGESYEQYF
TRBJ1-4 | few | TRBV11-2 | TRBD1 | TGTGCCAGCAGCGACGACTCAACTGGACAGGGGTTTCGAAAACTGTTTTTT | CASSDDSTGQGFRKLFF
TRBJ2-1 | few | TRBV7-9 | - | TGTGCCAGCAGCTTAGAGGGGTGGGGAGACAATGAGCAGTTCTTC | CASSLEGWGDNEQFF
TRBJ2-3 | few | TRBV20-1 | TRBD1 | TGCAGTGCGCGAGATTCCGGGACAGGGTTGACAGATACGCAGTATTTT | CSARDSGTGLTDTQYF
TRBJ2-1 | few | TRBV29-1 | TRBD2 | TGCAGCGTCGGACTAGCGGGAGGAAACGAGCAGTTCTTC | CSVGLAGGNEQFF
TRBJ2-1 | - | TRBV24-1 | TRBD1 | TGTGCCACAACAGGGGGCGGATACAATGAGCAGTTCTTC | CATTGGGYNEQFF
TRBJ2-4 | few | TRBV12-3/TRBV12-4 | - | TGTGCCAGCAGTTTATACAGCCCAAACATTCAGTACTTC | CASSLYSPNIQYF
TRBJ1-5 | - | TRBV4-3 | - | TGCGCCAGCAGCCAAGACCCTGGTTCTGGGCAGCCCCAGCATTTT | CASSQDPGSGQPQHF
TRBJ2-7 | few | TRBV11-2 | TRBD2 | TGTGCCAGCAGCTTGGGCGGGAGTCGGTACGAGCAGTGCTTC | CASSLGGSRYEQCF
TRBJ2-3 | - | TRBV29-1 | - | TGCAGCGTTCTTGACAGTTACACAGATACGCAGTATTTT | CSVLDSYTDTQYF
TRBJ2-5 | - | TRBV20-1 | - | TGCAGTGCTAACCGCCCTAGCGCTTTTGGGGAAGAGACCCAGTACTTC | CSANRPSAFGEETQYF